This T cell receptor beta chain was captured in a study of T cells after yellow fever vaccination. General study findings and limits: Most primary-vaccination clones reappeared after the booster (around 95% CD4, roughly 88% CD8). Faster peaking, at day 5 versus 15, marked a secondary response that was weaker.

MiXCR, applied by TCRdb to the 5' RACE reads, yields one record per CDR3 protein. The sample has 300,000 to 350,000 distinct CDR3 sequences, about 10% seen once. Germline V gene lookup returns CDR1 ENHRY and CDR2 SYGVKD. CDR3 length equals 14 residues. V lost 8 bases, J lost 6 bases, and 17 bases lay in between. As for this clonotype: Its matching antigen is unknown.

Here the sequenced sample was CD4+ T cells sorted from PBMCs, taken 45 days after the yellow fever booster vaccination. The receptor was isolated from a young man who received the YFV17D yellow fever vaccine. The gene calls are TRBV10-3 and TRBJ2-1; the D gene could be TRBD1 or TRBD2 (6 bases each). The CDR3, as DNA: TGTGCCATCGGGGTTAGGGGGGAGACCAATGAGCAGTTCTTC. It is translated as CAIGVRGETNEQFF.